This T cell receptor beta chain was retrieved from a study of shared clonotypes between healthy human individuals (dated by TCRdb to 2018 to 2021). Regarding the study in general: The cohort comprised two women and a few men aged 18 to 49 years. For each donor, CD4 naive and CD4 memory were each given three plates, CD8 naive was given two plates, and CD8 memory was given one plate. Blood TCR repertoires of five healthy adults were deeply sequenced to estimate repertoire size and the extent of clonotype sharing between individuals. To increase sequencing depth and limit assay-specific biases, TCR repertoire library preparation and sequencing were carried out by different laboratories using diverse techniques. Leukapheresis yielded between about 0.9 and 9 billion PBMCs per donor.

This clone was recorded only once. Its antigen is still unknown. Per-base quality was not reported, and no clone a single base away is much larger than it. TCR CDR3 regions were amplified from genomic DNA by multiplex PCR using the deep immunoSEQ assay. Extracted genomic DNA from each cell subset was spread evenly across all wells of several immunoSEQ 96-well plates, with each plate serving as a replicate. For sorted subsets, approximately 190 ng of genomic DNA, equivalent to 30,000 or so T cell genomes, went into each replicate PCR. The purified libraries were quantified using a Qubit 3.0 fluorometer, sized with a Bioanalyzer 2100, and then quantified again using the KAPA Library Quantification kit. Every immunoSEQ 96-well plate was sequenced on a separate single-read 150-cycle Illumina NextSeq 550 flow cell. In the paper's pipeline: Because the immunoSEQ output held only junctional sequences and lacked quality scores, the filtering could not match the filtering applied to full-length reads. To assign V/J genes and CDR3, sequences were annotated using PyIR, a Python wrapper for IgBLAST v1.9, with IMGT germline references. Reads with weak V/J assignments (E-value above 1e-6), missing CDR3, stop codons, out-of-frame junctions, or ambiguous translated residues were removed. V3J clonotypes were defined by identical inferred V gene, J gene, and CDR3 amino acid sequence. Percentage overlap between repertoires was computed as shared unique clonotypes divided by the size of the smaller repertoire. Richness of each repertoire was evaluated using RTK rarefaction, the Chao1 estimator, and Recon v2.1 estimates of unobserved clonotypes. For all TCRbeta clonotypes obtained by the gDNA method from a few donors, generation probabilities were computed with OLGA. In TCRdb, the immuneACCESS table is reduced to in-frame sequences with V and J assigned. These tables do not hold every clone; where another copy was compared, an unresolved V gene accounts for under half, and the others remain unexplained. That table gives V, J and clone size, and the DNA gave D and trimming. The sample table contains roughly 2,000,000 clones; only one count was recorded for 90% to 95% of them. The top ten hold approximately 1.6% of the sample.

Points the paper makes about the study in general: Pairwise subsampling led to the expectation that sequencing depth would affect the degree of clonotype sharing among donors. Sampling was restricted to blood, and TCR repertoires in tissue are likely to differ from TCR repertoires in blood. Across a handful of donors, 4.5% to 6.5% of naive CD4, roughly 3.3% of naive CD8, about 2% of memory CD4, and over 0.35% of memory CD8 clonotypes were shared. Incomplete sequencing was indicated by rarefaction of sorted-subset datasets, despite the large sequencing depth. Naive subsets generally had larger estimated clonotype richness than memory subsets. The small number of donors limited the genetic and exposure-history diversity represented. Higher generation probabilities were observed for clonotypes shared by all four sorted-subset donors than for non-shared clonotypes.

From V the trimming removes 10 bases and from J it removes 2 bases, while the gene matches leave 3 bases of the junction unaccounted for. The CDR3 has 12 amino acids, counting the end cysteine and phenylalanine. Only the CDR3 part of the read is kept: 36 bases, read in frame from the first base. Looking up the germline V gene yields CDR1 SGHNT and CDR2 YENEEA. CD8 naive samples were obtained by positive selection for CCR7 among CD45RO-negative cells, yielding a CD45RA+CCR7+ population from which TemRA cells were excluded. The donors were healthy, HIV-negative adults with no recently reported acute infections or vaccinations. All donors were Caucasian adults living in Nashville, Tennessee, USA. After blood collection by leukapheresis, PBMCs were isolated using Ficoll-Histopaque density gradient centrifugation and then cryopreserved in the vapor phase of liquid nitrogen. Purity and quantity of every magnetically sorted T cell population were checked by analytical flow cytometry. Genomic DNA was isolated from each sorted fraction and quantified by UV absorbance on a Nanodrop 2000c.

This receptor was identified in a man between 18 and 35 years old in good health. Some clones in this sample may be carry-over from other donors' samples. The specimen sequenced was naive CD8+ T cells from PBMCs. This specimen's cell subset or site label, interpreted: CD45RA+CCR7+. Recombination linked TRBV11-3 to TRBJ2-7; 9 central bases correspond to TRBD1. The CDR3 protein: CATRTGAYEQYF. The DNA is as follows: TGTGCCACTCGGACAGGGGCCTACGAGCAGTACTTC.